The clone carrying this TCR beta chain was seen many times. Its target is not known. The sample comes from a study of early T cells in non-severe SARS-CoV-2 infection. Study-wide background: Unsorted whole-blood RNA was sequenced in bulk, leaving chains unpaired.

CDR3 length: 14 amino acids. Unmatched junction bases numbered 3, after V lost 5 bases and J lost 7 bases. Germline CDR1 reads MNHEY; CDR2 reads SMNVEV (reference sequence). Study findings and constraints: Matching with VDJdb favored anti-spike CD8 responses (missing private and CD4 specificities).

In the library, individual cDNA molecules carried attached unique molecular identifiers. TCRdb reprocessed the 5' RACE reads with MiXCR, giving one entry per CDR3 protein. Found here are tens of thousands of distinct CDR3 sequences, more than 4% of them singletons; the top ten hold 6.3%. This sequence originates from an adult who was a healthcare worker with PCR-confirmed SARS-CoV-2 infection or an uninfected control (not recorded which). The sequenced material came from whole blood. The chain recombines TRBV27 with TRBJ1-6; TRBD1 matches 9 bases. CDR3 nucleotides: TGTGCCAGCAGTACGACAGGGGGAAATTCACCCCTCCACTTT. Protein sequence: CASSTTGGNSPLHF.